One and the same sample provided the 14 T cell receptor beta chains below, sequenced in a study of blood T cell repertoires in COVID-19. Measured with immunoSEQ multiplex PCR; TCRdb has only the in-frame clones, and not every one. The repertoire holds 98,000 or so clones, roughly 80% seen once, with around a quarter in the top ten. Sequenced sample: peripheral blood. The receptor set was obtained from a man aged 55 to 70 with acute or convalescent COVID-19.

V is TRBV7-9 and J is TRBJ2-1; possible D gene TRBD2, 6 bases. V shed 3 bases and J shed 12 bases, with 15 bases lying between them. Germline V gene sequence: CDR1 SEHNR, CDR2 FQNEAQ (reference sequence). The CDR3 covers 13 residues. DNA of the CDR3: TGTGCCAGCAGCTTTGGGGAGGCGATGGGGCAGTTCTTC. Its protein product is CASSFGEAMGQFF. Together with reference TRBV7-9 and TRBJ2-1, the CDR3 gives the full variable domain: DTGVSQNPRHKITKRGQNVTFRCDPISEHNRLYWYRQTLGQGPEFLTYFQNEAQLEKSRLLSDRFSAERPKGSFSTLEIQRTEQGDSAMYLCASSFGEAMGQFFGPGTRLTVL.

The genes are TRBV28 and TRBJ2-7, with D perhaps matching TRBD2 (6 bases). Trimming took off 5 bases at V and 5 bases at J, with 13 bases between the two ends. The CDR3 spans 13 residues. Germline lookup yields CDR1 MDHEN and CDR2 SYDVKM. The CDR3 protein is CASSLSGSNEQYF. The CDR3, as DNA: TGTGCCAGCAGTCTTTCCGGGAGCAACGAGCAGTACTTC.

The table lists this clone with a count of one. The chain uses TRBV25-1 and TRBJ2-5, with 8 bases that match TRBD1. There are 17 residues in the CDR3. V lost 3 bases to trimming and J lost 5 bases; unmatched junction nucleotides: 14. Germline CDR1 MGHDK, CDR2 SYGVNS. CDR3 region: CASSDHLSQGERETQYF. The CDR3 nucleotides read TGTGCCAGCAGTGACCATCTCTCACAGGGGGAACGCGAGACCCAGTACTTC.

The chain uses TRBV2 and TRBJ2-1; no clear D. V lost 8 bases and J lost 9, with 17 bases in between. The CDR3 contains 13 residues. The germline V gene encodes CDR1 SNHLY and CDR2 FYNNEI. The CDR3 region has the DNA TGTGCCAGCCACATCGTGAGTAGGAGTGAGCAGTTCTTC. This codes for CASHIVSRSEQFF.

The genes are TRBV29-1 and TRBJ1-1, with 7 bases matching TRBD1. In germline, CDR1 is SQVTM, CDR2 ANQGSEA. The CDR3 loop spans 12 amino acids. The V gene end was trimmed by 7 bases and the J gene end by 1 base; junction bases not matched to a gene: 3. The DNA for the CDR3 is TGCAGCGCTTGGACAGGGAACACTGAAGCTTTCTTT. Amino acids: CSAWTGNTEAFF.

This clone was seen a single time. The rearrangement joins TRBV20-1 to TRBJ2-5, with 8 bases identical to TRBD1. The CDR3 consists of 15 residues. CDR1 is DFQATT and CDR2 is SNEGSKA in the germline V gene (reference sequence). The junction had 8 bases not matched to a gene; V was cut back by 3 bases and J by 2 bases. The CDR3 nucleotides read TGCAGTGCTAGTCCCCAACAGGGGGAACAAGAGACCCAGTACTTC. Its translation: CSASPQQGEQETQYF.

The CDR3 region is CASSLAGIYEQYF. CDR3 sequence (DNA): TGTGCCAGCAGTTTGGCAGGGATCTACGAGCAGTACTTC. V usage is TRBV27 and J usage is TRBJ2-7; maybe TRBD1 (5 bases). V gave up 3 bases and J gave up 3 bases, with 9 bases separating them. The CDR3 is 13 amino acids. Germline loops: CDR1 MNHEY, CDR2 SMNVEV (reference sequence).

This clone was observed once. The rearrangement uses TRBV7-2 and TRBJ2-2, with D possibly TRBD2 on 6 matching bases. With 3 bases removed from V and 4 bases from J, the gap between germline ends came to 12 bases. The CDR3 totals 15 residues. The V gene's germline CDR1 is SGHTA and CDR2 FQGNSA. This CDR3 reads CASSFRGLITGELFF. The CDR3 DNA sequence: TGTGCCAGCAGCTTTAGGGGACTCATCACCGGGGAGCTGTTTTTT.

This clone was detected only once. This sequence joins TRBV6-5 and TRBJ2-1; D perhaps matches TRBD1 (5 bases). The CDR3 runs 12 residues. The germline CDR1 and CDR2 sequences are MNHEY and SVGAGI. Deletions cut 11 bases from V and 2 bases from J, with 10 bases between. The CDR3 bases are TGTGCCGCAACAGGAACCTACAATGAGCAGTTCTTC. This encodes CAATGTYNEQFF.

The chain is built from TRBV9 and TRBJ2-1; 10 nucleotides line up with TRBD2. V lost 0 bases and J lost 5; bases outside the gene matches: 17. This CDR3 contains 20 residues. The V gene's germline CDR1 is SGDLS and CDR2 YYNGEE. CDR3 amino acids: CASSVAFGTSARRLNNEQFF. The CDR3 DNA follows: TGTGCCAGCAGCGTAGCTTTTGGGACTAGCGCCAGGAGATTAAACAATGAGCAGTTCTTC.

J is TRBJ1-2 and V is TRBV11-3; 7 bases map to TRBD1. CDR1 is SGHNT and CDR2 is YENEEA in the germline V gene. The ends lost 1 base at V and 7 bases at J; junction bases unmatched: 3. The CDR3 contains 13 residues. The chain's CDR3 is CASSLARQGGYTF. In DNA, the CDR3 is TGTGCCAGCAGCTTAGCCCGACAGGGTGGCTACACCTTC.

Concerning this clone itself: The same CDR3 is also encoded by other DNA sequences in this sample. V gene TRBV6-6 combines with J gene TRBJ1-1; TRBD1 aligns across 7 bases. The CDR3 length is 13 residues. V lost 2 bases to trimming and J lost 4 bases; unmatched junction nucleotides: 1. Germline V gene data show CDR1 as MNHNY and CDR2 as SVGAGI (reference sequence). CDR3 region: CASSYPGGTEAFF. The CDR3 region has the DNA TGTGCCAGCAGTTACCCAGGGGGCACTGAAGCTTTCTTT.

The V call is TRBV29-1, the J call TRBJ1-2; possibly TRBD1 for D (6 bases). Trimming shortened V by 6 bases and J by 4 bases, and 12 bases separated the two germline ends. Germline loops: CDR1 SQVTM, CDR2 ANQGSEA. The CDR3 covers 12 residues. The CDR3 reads CSVADSVYGYTF. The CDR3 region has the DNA TGCAGCGTCGCGGACAGCGTCTATGGCTACACCTTC.

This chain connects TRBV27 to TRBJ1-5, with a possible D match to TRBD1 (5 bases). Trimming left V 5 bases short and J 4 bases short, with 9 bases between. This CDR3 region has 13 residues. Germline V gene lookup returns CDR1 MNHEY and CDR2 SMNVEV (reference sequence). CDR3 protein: CASSMNRNQPQHF. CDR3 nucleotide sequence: TGTGCCAGCAGTATGAACAGGAATCAGCCCCAGCATTTT.